The sequence of this T cell receptor (beta chain) was determined in a study of blood T cell repertoires in COVID-19. Clones were read by immunoSEQ multiplex PCR, and TCRdb kept only the in-frame ones, dropping some. Of about 220,000 clones in the sample, 75% to 85% were seen once. Patients of the Seattle cohort, enrolled during active infection, were followed longitudinally. Germline CDR1 and CDR2: SNHLY and FYNNEI. V shed 5 bases, J shed 6 bases, and the junction held 8 bases outside the gene matches. The length of the CDR3 is 15 residues. This clone was counted once. The sample comprised peripheral blood. The clonotype originates from a woman aged 70-85 years with COVID-19, enrolled during active disease. This sequence joins TRBV2 and TRBJ2-2; 8 bases match TRBD2. This CDR3 reads CASSRSSGSPGELFF. CDR3 sequence (DNA): TGTGCCAGCAGTAGGTCTAGCGGGTCTCCCGGGGAGCTGTTTTTT. Based on the CDR3 plus reference TRBV2 and TRBJ2-2, the full variable domain is EPEVTQTPSHQVTQMGQEVILRCVPISNHLYFYWYRQILGQKVEFLVSFYNNEISEKSEIFDDQFSVERPDGSNFTLKIRSTKLEDSAMYFCASSRSSGSPGELFFGEGSRLTVL.